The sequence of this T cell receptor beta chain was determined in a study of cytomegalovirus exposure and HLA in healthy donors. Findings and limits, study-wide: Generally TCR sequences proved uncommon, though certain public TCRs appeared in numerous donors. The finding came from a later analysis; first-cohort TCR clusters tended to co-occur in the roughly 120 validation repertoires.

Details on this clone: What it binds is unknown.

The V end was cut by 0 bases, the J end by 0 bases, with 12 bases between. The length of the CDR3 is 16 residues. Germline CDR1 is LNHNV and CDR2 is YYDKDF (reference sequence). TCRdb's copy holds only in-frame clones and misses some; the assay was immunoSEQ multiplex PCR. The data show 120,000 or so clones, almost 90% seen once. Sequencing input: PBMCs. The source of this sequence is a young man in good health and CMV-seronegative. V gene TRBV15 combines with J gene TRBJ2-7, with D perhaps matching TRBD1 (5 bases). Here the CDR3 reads CATSRELKGNSYEQYF. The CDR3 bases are TGTGCCACCAGCAGAGAATTGAAGGGGAACTCCTACGAGCAGTACTTC.